This T cell receptor beta chain was documented in a study of T-cell memory formation after mild COVID-19. Study as a whole: The study found TCR clusters largely donor specific. Study-wide points: CD4+ clones that contracted lay mainly in CM and EM; CD8+ ones lay in EMRA.

About this clonotype itself: What it recognizes is unknown.

Germline V CDR1 and CDR2: MNHNS, SASEGT. The CDR3 contains 17 residues. After removal of 5 bases from V and 6 bases from J, the junction contained 15 bases not matched to a gene. TCRdb processed the 5' RACE reads anew with MiXCR; each CDR3 protein has one entry. In the table there are over 400,000 distinct CDR3 sequences, about 22% of which are singletons. The sample comprised PBMCs or a T cell subset sorted from them (not recorded which). J is TRBJ2-3 and V is TRBV6-1; 9 bases are a match to TRBD2. The sequence was obtained from an adult woman who had mild COVID-19 (a few samples of this study predate the infection). Cell type and time point are not known. The CDR3 bases are TGTGCCAGCAGTACCCTAGGTGGAGCGGGAGGATGGGATACGCAGTATTTT. Amino acid sequence: CASSTLGGAGGWDTQYF.